These 13 T cell receptor beta chains came from one sample sequenced in a study of cytomegalovirus exposure and HLA in healthy donors (dated by TCRdb to the late 2010s). The method behind the library was the immunoSEQ multiplex PCR assay. For the multiplex PCR, a mixture combining 60 forward primers for TCR Vbeta segments and 13 reverse primers for TCR Jbeta segments was used. This immuneACCESS table, as held by TCRdb, lists in-frame sequences with V and J called but not all clones. Of the missing ones, under half trace to an unresolved V gene in checked studies; the others have no known cause. A total of roughly 120,000 clones appear in this sample, 76% of them only once. Around 15% of the sample goes to the ten largest clones. Sequenced input: PBMCs. Receptor source: a man aged 45 to 65 in good health and CMV-seropositive.

The J gene is TRBJ2-1, the V gene TRBV7-8, with D possibly matching TRBD1 (5 bases). Trimming pared 6 bases from V and 6 bases from J, leaving 21 bases between. The CDR3 is made up of 16 amino acids. Germline V gene data show CDR1 as SGHVS and CDR2 as FQNEAQ. The CDR3 sequence: CASRPTLAGPGNEQFF. The CDR3 region has the DNA TGTGCCAGCAGACCCACCCTCGCAGGGCCTGGCAATGAGCAGTTCTTC.

This sequence joins TRBV7-9 and TRBJ2-2; 7 positions match TRBD1. The CDR3 contains 14 residues. V shed 5 bases, J shed 6 bases, and the junction held 6 bases outside the gene matches. Germline loops: CDR1 SEHNR, CDR2 FQNEAQ (reference sequence). CDR3 residues: CASSMRQGAGELFF. In DNA form, the CDR3 reads TGTGCCAGCAGCATGAGACAGGGCGCCGGGGAGCTGTTTTTT.

The chain carries TRBV27 and TRBJ2-7; 7 nucleotides match TRBD1. V shed 7 bases, J shed 2 bases, and the junction held 8 bases outside the gene matches. Germline CDR1 and CDR2: MNHEY and SMNVEV (reference sequence). The CDR3 length is 14 residues. The CDR3 bases are TGTGCCAGCACCACCGGGACAGTACCCTACGAGCAGTACTTC. Its protein product is CASTTGTVPYEQYF.

The V call is TRBV18, the J call TRBJ2-3, with 12 bases aligning to TRBD2. The CDR3 spans 15 residues. Per the germline V gene, CDR1 is KGHSH and CDR2 is LQKENI. The V gene end was trimmed by 3 bases and the J gene end by 15 bases; junction bases not matched to a gene: 13. The CDR3 coding sequence is TGTGCCAGCTCACCTCGGACTAGCGGGGAACCAAGGTTATATTTT. This translates into CASSPRTSGEPRLYF.

The chain has TRBV6-4 and TRBJ1-5; D uncertain. Germline-derived CDR1 and CDR2 are MRHNA and SNTAGT. This CDR3 is 20 amino acids long. Deletions cut 4 bases from V and 0 bases from J, with 25 bases between. The CDR3 nucleotides are TGTGCCAGCAGTGCCTGCTGGGGAGGCGGCGTGCCCCCTAGCAATCAGCCCCAGCATTTT. It translates to CASSACWGGGVPPSNQPQHF.

This chain joins TRBV29-1 and TRBJ2-5; 7 bases line up with TRBD2. Germline V gene sequence: CDR1 SQVTM, CDR2 ANQGSEA. The CDR3 extends over 15 amino acids. The trim removed 6 bases at V and 2 bases at J, leaving 12 bases unmatched. CDR3 residues: CSVDPGLVRQETQYF. CDR3 DNA sequence: TGCAGCGTCGACCCCGGACTAGTTCGACAAGAGACCCAGTACTTC. The full variable domain, completed using reference TRBV29-1 and TRBJ2-5, is SAVISQKPSRDICQRGTSLTIQCQVDSQVTMMFWYRQQPGQSLTLIATANQGSEATYESGFVIDKFPISRPNLTFSTLTVSNMSPEDSSIYLCSVDPGLVRQETQYFGPGTRLLVL.

V is TRBV5-6 and J is TRBJ1-5, with TRBD1 matching over 7 bases. The germline V gene encodes CDR1 SGHDT and CDR2 YYEEEE. This CDR3 spans 16 amino acids. Germline trimming cut 2 bases from V and 4 bases from J; bases unmatched to any gene: 9. The CDR3 is CASSLLGQPRNQPQHF. DNA of the CDR3: TGTGCCAGCAGCTTATTGGGACAGCCAAGGAATCAGCCCCAGCATTTT.

The chain carries TRBV9 and TRBJ2-1; TRBD1 is a possible D gene (6 bases). The germline V gene has CDR1 SGDLS and CDR2 YYNGEE. V lost 1 base and J 4 bases, leaving 9 bases between the germline ends. The CDR3 has 14 amino acids. The CDR3, as DNA: TGTGCCAGCAGCGTAATAGGACAGTACAATGAGCAGTTCTTC. Its translation: CASSVIGQYNEQFF.

Of note for this clone: Relative to the germline gene, one junction end is altered; a read error may explain this. V usage is TRBV6-6 and J usage is TRBJ2-1; the match to TRBD2 covers 8 bases. Germline CDR1 is MNHNY and CDR2 is SVGAGI (reference sequence). The CDR3 has 15 residues. CDR3 loop: CASNYGGASYNEQFF. For the CDR3, the DNA is TGTGCCAGCAATTACGGGGGGGCCTCCTACAATGAGCAGTTCTTC.

The chain is built from TRBV18 and TRBJ1-2; D might be TRBD1 (6 bases). Trimming pared 6 bases from V and 0 bases from J, leaving 11 bases between. The CDR3 spans 14 residues. Germline CDR1 and CDR2: KGHSH and LQKENI. CDR3 DNA sequence: TGTGCCAGCTCTCGGACAGAGACTAACTATGGCTACACCTTC. Translating it yields CASSRTETNYGYTF.

This clone was seen just once. The chain combines TRBV5-4 with TRBJ2-7; D might be TRBD1 (6 bases). Germline values: CDR1 SGHNT, CDR2 YYREEE (reference sequence). The germline V and J ends were trimmed by 4 bases and 2 bases, with 16 bases remaining between them. There are 15 residues in the CDR3. This CDR3 reads CASSQERTVPYEQYF. The DNA for the CDR3 is TGTGCCAGCAGCCAAGAAAGGACAGTGCCCTACGAGCAGTACTTC.

The V gene is TRBV6-1, the J gene TRBJ1-5; D gene unclear. The CDR3 runs 12 residues. Trimming left V 5 bases short and J 0 bases short, with 2 bases between. The germline gives CDR1 MNHNS, CDR2 SASEGT. CDR3 sequence reads: CASSHSNQPQHF. The CDR3 nucleotides are TGTGCCAGCAGTCATAGCAATCAGCCCCAGCATTTT.

The V gene is TRBV27, the J gene TRBJ1-1; 8 nucleotides line up with TRBD1. This CDR3 has 14 amino acids. J gave up 5 bases and V 6 bases, and 8 bases lay outside the gene matches. Looked up from germline, CDR1 is MNHEY and CDR2 is SMNVEV (reference sequence). The CDR3 DNA is TGTGCCAGCAGCTACGGACAGGGCGGGACTGAAGCTTTCTTT. As protein: CASSYGQGGTEAFF.